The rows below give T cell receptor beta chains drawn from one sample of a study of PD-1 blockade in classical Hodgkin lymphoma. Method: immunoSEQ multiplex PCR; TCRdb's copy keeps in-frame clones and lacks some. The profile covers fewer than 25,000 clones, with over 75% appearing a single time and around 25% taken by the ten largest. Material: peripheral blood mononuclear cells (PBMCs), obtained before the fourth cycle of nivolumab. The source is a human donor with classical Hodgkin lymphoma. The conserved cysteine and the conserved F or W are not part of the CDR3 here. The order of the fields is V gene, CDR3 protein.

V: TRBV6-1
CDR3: ASSAREVPYGYT

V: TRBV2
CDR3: ASSAWTGYSSETQY

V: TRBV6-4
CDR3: ASSDGAGGTDTQY

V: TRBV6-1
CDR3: ASSVLYRGGRGTGELF

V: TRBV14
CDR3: ASRSRGQETQY

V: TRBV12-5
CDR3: ASGRGQGGYT

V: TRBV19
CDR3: ASSIQQGGTGELF

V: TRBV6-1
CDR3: ASSEEGTLQSEAF

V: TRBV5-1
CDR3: ASSLMSGVAETQY

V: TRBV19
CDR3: ASTEGPGETQY

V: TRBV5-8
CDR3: ASSNTQGYNEQF

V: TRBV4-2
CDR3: ASSQDGQGRPYEQY

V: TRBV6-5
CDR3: ASSYGPGTVKPEAF

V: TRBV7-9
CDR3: ASDLPGRYEQY

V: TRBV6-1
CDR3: ASRAGGTTQY

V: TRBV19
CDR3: ASSMGLREYEQY

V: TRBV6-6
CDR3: ASSHRDTNQPQH

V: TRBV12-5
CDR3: ASGSFGLAGLFSGANVLT

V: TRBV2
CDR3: ARLIPGQGASGANVLT

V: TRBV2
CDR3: ASSGIQETQY

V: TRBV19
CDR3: ASSQDSFSSYEQY

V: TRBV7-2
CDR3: ASSFGWGNTEAF

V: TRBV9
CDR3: ASSVGVGGELF

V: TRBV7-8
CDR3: ASSLALVGAPGEQF

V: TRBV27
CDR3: ASSWGGAFTDTQY

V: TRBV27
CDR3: ASSPSTGNYNYGYT

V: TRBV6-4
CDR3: ASSADPPGHEQF

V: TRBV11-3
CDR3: ASRGSDTQY

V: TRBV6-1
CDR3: ASSRTGQGAYEQY

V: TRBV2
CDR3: ASSLPGGREVHSYEQY

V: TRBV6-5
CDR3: ASSWTVWSSGNTIY

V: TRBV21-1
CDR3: ASSKEGKGRSYGYT

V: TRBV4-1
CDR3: ASSRLLAGAYEQY

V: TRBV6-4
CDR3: ASSPEENTEAF

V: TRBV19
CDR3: ASSPRTAYGYT

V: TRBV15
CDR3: ATSRGGSGAYNEQF

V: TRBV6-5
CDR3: ASSRNTEAF

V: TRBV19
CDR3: ASKVQGGIGYT

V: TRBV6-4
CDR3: ASSDSSGPSTDTQY

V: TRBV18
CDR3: ASSPLTGANVLT

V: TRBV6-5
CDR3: ASSLASHLYEQY

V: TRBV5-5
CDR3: ASSLAQEQTQY